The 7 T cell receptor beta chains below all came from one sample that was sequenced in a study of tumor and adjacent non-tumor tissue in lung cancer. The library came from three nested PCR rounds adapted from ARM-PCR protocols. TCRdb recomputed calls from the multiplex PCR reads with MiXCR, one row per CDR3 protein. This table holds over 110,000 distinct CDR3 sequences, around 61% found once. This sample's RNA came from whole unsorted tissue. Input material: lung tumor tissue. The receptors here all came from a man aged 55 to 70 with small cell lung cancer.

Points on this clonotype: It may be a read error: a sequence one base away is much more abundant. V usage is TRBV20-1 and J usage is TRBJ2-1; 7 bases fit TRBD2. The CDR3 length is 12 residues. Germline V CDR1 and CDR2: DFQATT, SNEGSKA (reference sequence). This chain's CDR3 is CSAETSFNEEFF. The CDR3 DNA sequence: TGCAGTGCCGAGACTAGCTTCAATGAGGAGTTCTTC.

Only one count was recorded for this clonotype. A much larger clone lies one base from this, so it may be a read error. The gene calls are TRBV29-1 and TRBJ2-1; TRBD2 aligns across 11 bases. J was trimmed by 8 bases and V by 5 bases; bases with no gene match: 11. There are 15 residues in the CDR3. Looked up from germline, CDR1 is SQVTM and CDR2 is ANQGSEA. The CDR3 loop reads CSVRLAGSKADEQFF. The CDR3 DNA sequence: TGCAGCGTTAGACTAGCGGGAAGTAAGGCGGATGAGCAGTTCTTC.

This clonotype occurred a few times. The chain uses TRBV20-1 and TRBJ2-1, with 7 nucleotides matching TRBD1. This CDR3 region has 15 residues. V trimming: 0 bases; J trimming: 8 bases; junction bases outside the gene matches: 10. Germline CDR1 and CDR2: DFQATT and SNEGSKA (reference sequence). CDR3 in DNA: TGCAGTGCTAGAGACCCCGAGACAGGGTCGGATGAGCAGTTCTTC. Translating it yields CSARDPETGSDEQFF.

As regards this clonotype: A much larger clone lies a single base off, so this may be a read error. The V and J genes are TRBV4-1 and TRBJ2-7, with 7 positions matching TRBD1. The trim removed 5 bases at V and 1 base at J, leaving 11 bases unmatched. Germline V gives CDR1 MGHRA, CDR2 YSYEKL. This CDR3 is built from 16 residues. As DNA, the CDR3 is TGCGCCAGCAGCAGGCTAGAGGGACAGCTTTCCTACGAGCAGTACTTC. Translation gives CASSRLEGQLSYEQYF.

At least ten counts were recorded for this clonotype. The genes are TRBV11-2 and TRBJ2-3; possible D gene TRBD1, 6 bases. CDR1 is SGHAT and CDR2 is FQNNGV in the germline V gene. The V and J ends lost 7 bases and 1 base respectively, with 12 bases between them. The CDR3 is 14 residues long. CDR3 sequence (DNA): TGTGCCAGCAAGGTAGGGGGTGGCACAGATACGCAGTATTTT. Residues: CASKVGGGTDTQYF.

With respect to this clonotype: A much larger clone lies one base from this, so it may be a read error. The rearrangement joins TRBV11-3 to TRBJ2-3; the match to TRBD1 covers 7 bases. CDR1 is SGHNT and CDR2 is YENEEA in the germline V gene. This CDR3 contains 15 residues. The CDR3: CASSLGGSRTGTQYF. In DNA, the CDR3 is TGTGCCAGCAGCTTAGGTGGGAGTCGGACAGGTACGCAGTATTTT.

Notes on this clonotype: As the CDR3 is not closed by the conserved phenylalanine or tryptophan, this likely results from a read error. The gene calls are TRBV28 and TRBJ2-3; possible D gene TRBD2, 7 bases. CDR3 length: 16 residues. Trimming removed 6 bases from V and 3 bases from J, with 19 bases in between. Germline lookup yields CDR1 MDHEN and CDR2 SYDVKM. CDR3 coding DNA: TGTGCCAGCAGCGAACGGGGGCGGGGGAAGACAGATACGCAGTATTCT. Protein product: CASSERGRGKTDTQYS.